Following are 13 T cell receptor beta chains from one sample sequenced in a study of blood T cells in healthy people across ages. A sample-barcoded 5' primer and a J-beta primer mix were used in a second PCR of roughly 6 to 11 cycles. Via MiXCR, TCRdb re-called the 5' RACE reads, giving one row per CDR3 protein. Of approximately 670,000 distinct CDR3 sequences listed, 35% to 50% were seen once; the top ten hold approximately 29%. The sample consisted of blood. These receptors originate from a man older than 75 in good health.

The chain has TRBV12-3 or TRBV12-4 and TRBJ2-5; 7 nucleotides align to TRBD2. V lost 5 bases to trimming and J lost 4 bases; unmatched junction nucleotides: 13. The CDR3 is 16 amino acids. DNA of the CDR3: TGTGCCAGCAGTACCCAAGCCCGAGTAGCGGGAGAGACCCAGTACTTC. Translation gives CASSTQARVAGETQYF.

The genes are TRBV6-2 or TRBV6-3 and TRBJ2-1, with 10 bases aligning to TRBD2. The J call may be wrong; the DNA end is better matched by TRBJ2-7. CDR3 length: 16 residues. CDR1 and CDR2 (germline): MNHEY, SVGEGT. CDR3 residues: CASRTNGLAAYNEQYF. CDR3 coding DNA: TGTGCCAGCAGGACAAACGGACTAGCGGCCTACAATGAGCAGTACTTC.

On this clonotype: The junction shows a germline mismatch at one end, possibly a read error. The chain links TRBV6-6 to TRBJ1-2, with D tentatively TRBD1 (5 bases). CDR3 length: 14 residues. Germline CDR1 reads MNHNY; CDR2 reads SVGAGI (reference sequence). As DNA, the CDR3 is TGTGCCAGCGGGGGGGGGAAGGAGGTCTATGACTACACCTTC. Protein sequence: CASGGGKEVYDYTF.

The chain recombines TRBV6-2 or TRBV6-3 with TRBJ2-5; D is undetermined. V lost 2 bases and J lost 1, with 8 bases in between. Germline assignment: CDR1 MNHEY and CDR2 SVGEGT. CDR3 length equals 14 residues. The chain's CDR3 is CASSYINIQETQYF. The DNA for the CDR3 is TGTGCCAGCAGTTACATAAATATCCAAGAGACCCAGTACTTC.

The chain has TRBV6-2 or TRBV6-3 and TRBJ1-5; D gene ambiguous. Germline loops: CDR1 MNHEY, CDR2 SVGEGT. The germline V and J ends were trimmed by 4 bases and 9 bases, with 16 bases remaining between them. The CDR3 is 14 amino acids. The CDR3 bases are TGTGCCAGCAGTTCGGGTCCCCCTTCGCGGCCCCAGCATTTT. Its protein product is CASSSGPPSRPQHF.

The chain joins TRBV5-1 to TRBJ2-5; TRBD2 agrees at 9 bases. Losses at the gene ends were 4 bases for V and 11 bases for J; bases not matched to a gene: 18. Germline V gene sequence: CDR1 SGHRS, CDR2 YFSETQ. The CDR3 runs to 16 residues. CDR3 coding DNA: TGCGCCAGCAGCCTCTTTAGCGGGGGTGGGACGAATGAGCAGTACTTC. It codes for CASSLFSGGGTNEQYF.

Note on this clonotype: One end of the junction is discordant with germline, which a read error may explain. CDR3 DNA: TGCGCCTGCAGTCGTCAAGAGACCCAGTACTTC. Its protein product is CACSRQETQYF. The chain uses TRBV5-1 and TRBJ2-5, with D unresolved. The CDR3 is 11 residues long. From germline, CDR1 is SGHRS and CDR2 YFSETQ.

This chain connects TRBV10-3 to TRBJ2-3; D gene ambiguous. V was shortened by 3 bases and J by 5 bases, with 6 bases between the two germline ends. The germline CDR1 and CDR2 sequences are ENHRY and SYGVKD. There are 12 residues in the CDR3. The CDR3 DNA reads TGTGCCATCAGTGAAAAGAGAGATACGCAGTATTTT. It yields the protein CAISEKRDTQYF.

A few counts support this clonotype. The chain is built from TRBV27 and TRBJ2-4; D might be TRBD1 (6 bases). The J call may be wrong; the DNA end is better matched by TRBJ2-7. From germline, CDR1 is MNHEY and CDR2 SMNVEV (reference sequence). The length of the CDR3 is 14 residues. CDR3 in amino acids: CASSLGPTGSEQYF. CDR3 DNA sequence: TGTGCCAGCAGTTTAGGGCCGACAGGTTCCGAGCAGTACTTC.

The V and J genes are TRBV7-8 and TRBJ1-1, with D possibly TRBD1 on 5 matching bases. The germline V and J ends were trimmed by 5 bases and 6 bases, with 13 bases remaining between them. CDR1 is SGHVS, CDR2 FQNEAQ, per germline. This CDR3 is built from 13 residues. The CDR3: CASSPREGAEAFF. Written as DNA, the CDR3 is TGTGCCAGCAGCCCTAGGGAAGGGGCTGAAGCTTTCTTT. The full variable domain, its missing parts supplied by reference TRBV7-8 and TRBJ1-1, is GAGVSQSPRYKVAKRGQDVALRCDPISGHVSLFWYQQALGQGPEFLTYFQNEAQLDKSGLPSDRFFAERPEGSVSTLKIQRTQQEDSAVYLCASSPREGAEAFFGQGTRLTVV.

The chain employs TRBV6-2 or TRBV6-3 and TRBJ2-3; TRBD2 aligns across 8 bases. The CDR3 runs to 14 residues. Unmatched junction bases numbered 6, after V lost 7 bases and J lost 3 bases. Germline lookup yields CDR1 MNHEY and CDR2 SVGEGT. The CDR3 protein is CASTPAGVTDTQYF. In DNA, the CDR3 is TGTGCCAGCACCCCAGCGGGAGTTACAGATACGCAGTATTTT.

Comment on this clonotype: A single base separates this from a much larger clone, so it may be a read error. The V call is TRBV20-1, the J call TRBJ2-1; D gene ambiguous. Germline CDR1 and CDR2: DFQATT and SNEGSKA (reference sequence). V was cut by 6 bases and J by 3 bases, with 21 bases left in between. This CDR3 comprises 16 residues. CDR3 loop: CSATTLRVTNYNEQFF. The CDR3 DNA is TGCAGTGCGACCACGCTCCGGGTCACAAACTACAATGAGCAGTTCTTC.

V is TRBV6-5 and J is TRBJ2-1, with no clear D. The V end lost 8 bases, the J end lost 10 bases, and 12 bases lay between the germline ends. From germline, CDR1 is MNHEY and CDR2 SVGAGI. The CDR3 runs 11 residues. The CDR3 loop is CASGTRHEQFF. The CDR3 DNA reads as TGTGCCAGCGGTACACGCCACGAGCAGTTCTTC.